This note documents a single T cell receptor beta chain sequence. Its antigen has not been determined. Base qualities are missing; no much larger clone stands one base away. The sample's treatment or condition label is to be understood as: randomized to nivolumab then ipilimumab (arm A) or the reverse (arm B). None of the patients in the trial had previously been given DNA-damaging chemotherapy. Samples were obtained from patients with melanoma enrolled in CheckMate 064, a randomized, open-label phase II trial of sequential checkpoint blockade. Genomic DNA from formalin-fixed paraffin-embedded (FFPE) tissue samples served as the input for tumor TCR sequencing. The cysteine opens and the phenylalanine closes a CDR3 of 14 amino acids. This entry keeps only the CDR3 DNA: 42 bases, framed from base 1. The germline ends are 6 bases apart after V is trimmed by 1 base and J by 1 base. CDR1 and CDR2, per the germline V gene, are SGHRS and YFSETQ.

TCRbeta CDR3 regions were immunosequenced from genomic DNA with the immunoSEQ Assay. Genomic DNA was amplified by bias-controlled multiplex PCR before high-throughput sequencing. The source study handled its data this way. To quantify the absolute abundance of each unique TCRbeta CDR3 region, the sequences were collapsed and filtered. Clonality, defined as 1 minus Pielou's evenness, was calculated using only productive rearrangements. Tumor T-cell fraction was computed by normalizing TCRbeta template counts to usable DNA, estimated from several housekeeping genes. A previously published method was used to identify clones with significantly greater frequencies in on-treatment samples than in baseline samples. In its TCRdb copy, this immuneACCESS table keeps in-frame sequences only and misses some clones. Where compared with another copy, unresolved V genes explain less than half of these, and the others have no known cause. V and J calls and clone size follow that table, whereas D and trimming were derived from the DNA. The sample table records 2,000 to 2,500 clones; 18% of these occur just once. The top ten clones comprise about a sixth of the sample.

This sample is part of a study of sequential checkpoint blockade in melanoma (dated by TCRdb to between 2018 and 2021). Background for the entire study: Patients were randomized 1:1 to first-line nivolumab followed by ipilimumab (arm A) or ipilimumab followed by nivolumab (arm B). Maintenance nivolumab came after both trial sequences. DNA from 91 pretreatment melanoma tumor samples underwent TCRbeta immunosequencing. For twenty-two patients, matched tumor biopsies were taken both before treatment and at week 13, after single-agent nivolumab (arm A) or ipilimumab (arm B). The same lesion was the source of approximately 81% of the matched pre- and post-treatment tumor biopsy pairs.

Overall results and qualifications from the work: Within-arm analyses of tumor T-cell fraction were constrained by small sample sizes and reduced statistical power. Larger, independent patient cohorts are needed to validate the response-prediction model that combines TCR metrics and mutation burden. Tumor T-cell fraction and clonality were correlated with PD-L1 staining and CD8+ T-cell counts, but not with mutational load. Patients whose tumor T-cell fraction and clonality increased by week 13 were about 30 times more likely to achieve clinical benefit. Among patients in arm A, the nivolumab-first arm, pretreatment tumor TIL clonality was associated with response (P = .04).

This receptor was taken from a human donor with melanoma. Sample: tumor tissue (inferred from file names), taken from a patient given nivolumab and ipilimumab in sequence. Recombination linked TRBV5-1 to TRBJ2-1, with TRBD2 as a weak D call on 5 bases. The DNA is as follows: TGCGCCAGCAGCTTGTCGGGATCCTACAATGAGCAGTTCTTC. Its protein product is CASSLSGSYNEQFF.